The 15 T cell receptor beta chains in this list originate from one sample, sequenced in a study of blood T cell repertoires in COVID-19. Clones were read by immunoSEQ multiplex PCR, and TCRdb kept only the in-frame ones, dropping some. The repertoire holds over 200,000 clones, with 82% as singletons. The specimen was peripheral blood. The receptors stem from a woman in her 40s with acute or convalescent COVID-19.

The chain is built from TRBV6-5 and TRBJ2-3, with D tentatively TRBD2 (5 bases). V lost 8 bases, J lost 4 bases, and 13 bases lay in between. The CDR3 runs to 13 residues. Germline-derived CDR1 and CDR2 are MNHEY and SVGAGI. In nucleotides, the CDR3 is TGTGCCAGCGGTAGGCCCGGGGCAGATACGCAGTATTTT. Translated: CASGRPGADTQYF.

The CDR3 DNA sequence: TGTGCCAGCAGTTTATTTTCTAATGAGCAGTTCTTC. Translation: CASSLFSNEQFF. The gene calls are TRBV12-3 or TRBV12-4 and TRBJ2-1; D remains ambiguous. The V end lost 2 bases, the J end lost 7 bases, and 6 bases lay between the germline ends. The length of the CDR3 is 12 residues.

The CDR3 bases are TGTGCCATCAGTGAGTCGAGGACTAGCGGGGGCCGAAGAGAAGAGACCCAGTACTTC. Protein sequence: CAISESRTSGGRREETQYF. The chain links TRBV10-3 to TRBJ2-5; 13 bases agree with TRBD2. The germline gives CDR1 ENHRY, CDR2 SYGVKD. This CDR3 is built from 19 residues. V lost 0 bases and J lost 3; bases outside the gene matches: 10.

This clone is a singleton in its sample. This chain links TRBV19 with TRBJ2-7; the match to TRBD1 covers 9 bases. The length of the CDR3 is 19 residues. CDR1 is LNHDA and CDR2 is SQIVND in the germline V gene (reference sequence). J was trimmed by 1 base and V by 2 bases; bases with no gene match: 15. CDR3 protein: CASSISVGQGSHFSYEQYF. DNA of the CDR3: TGTGCCAGTAGTATAAGTGTGGGACAGGGAAGTCATTTTTCCTACGAGCAGTACTTC.

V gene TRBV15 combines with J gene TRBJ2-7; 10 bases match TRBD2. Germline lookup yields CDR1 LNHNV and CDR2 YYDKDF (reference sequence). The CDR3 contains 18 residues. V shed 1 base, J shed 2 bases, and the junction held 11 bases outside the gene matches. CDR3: CATSRAPKTSGTPYEQYF. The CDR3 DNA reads TGTGCCACCAGCAGAGCCCCGAAAACTAGCGGGACACCCTACGAGCAGTACTTC.

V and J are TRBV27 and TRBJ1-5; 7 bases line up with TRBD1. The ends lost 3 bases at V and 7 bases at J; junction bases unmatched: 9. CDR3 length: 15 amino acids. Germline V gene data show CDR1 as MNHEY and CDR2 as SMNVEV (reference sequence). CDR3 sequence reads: CASSFERGREQPQHF. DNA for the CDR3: TGTGCCAGCAGTTTTGAGAGGGGGCGTGAACAGCCCCAGCATTTT.

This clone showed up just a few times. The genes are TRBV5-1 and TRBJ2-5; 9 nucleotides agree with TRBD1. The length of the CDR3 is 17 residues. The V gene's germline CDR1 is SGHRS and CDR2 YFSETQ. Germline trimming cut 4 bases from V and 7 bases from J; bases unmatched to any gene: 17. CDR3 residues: CASSGEIPGQGPRTQYF. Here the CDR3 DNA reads TGCGCCAGCAGCGGCGAAATTCCGGGACAGGGCCCGCGGACCCAGTACTTC.

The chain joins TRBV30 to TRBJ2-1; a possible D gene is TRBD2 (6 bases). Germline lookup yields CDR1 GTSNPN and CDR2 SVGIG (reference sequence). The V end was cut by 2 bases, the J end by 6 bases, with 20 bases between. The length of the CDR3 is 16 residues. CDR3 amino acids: CAWSTPYRRGGNEQFF. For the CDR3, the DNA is TGTGCCTGGAGTACCCCCTACCGAAGGGGAGGCAATGAGCAGTTCTTC.

The CDR3 loop is CASSIVSLAGSYNEQFF. The CDR3, as DNA: TGTGCCAGTAGTATAGTTTCCCTAGCGGGCTCCTACAATGAGCAGTTCTTC. The chain employs TRBV19 and TRBJ2-1; 8 nucleotides line up with TRBD2. V was pared by 1 base and J by 0 bases, with 5 bases of the junction left unmatched. The CDR3 has 17 amino acids. The germline gives CDR1 LNHDA, CDR2 SQIVND (reference sequence).

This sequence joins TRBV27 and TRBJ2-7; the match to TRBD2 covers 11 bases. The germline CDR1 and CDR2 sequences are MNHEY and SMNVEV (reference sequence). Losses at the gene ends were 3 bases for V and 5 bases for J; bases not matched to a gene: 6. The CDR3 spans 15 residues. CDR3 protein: CASSFPGSGRDEQYF. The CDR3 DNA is TGTGCCAGCAGTTTCCCGGGTAGCGGGAGGGACGAGCAGTACTTC.

The CDR3 coding sequence is TGTGCCAGCAGCTTTTCGGACAACCAAGAGACCCAGTACTTC. It translates to CASSFSDNQETQYF. V gene TRBV5-5 combines with J gene TRBJ2-5, with D possibly matching TRBD1 (5 bases). Per germline, CDR1 SGHKS and CDR2 YYEKEE (reference sequence). V was pared by 2 bases and J by 0 bases, with 8 bases between. The CDR3 is made up of 14 amino acids. The full variable domain, its missing parts supplied by reference TRBV5-5 and TRBJ2-5, is DAGVTQSPTHLIKTRGQQVTLRCSPISGHKSVSWYQQVLGQGPQFIFQYYEKEERGRGNFPDRFSARQFPNYSSELNVNALLLGDSALYLCASSFSDNQETQYFGPGTRLLVL.

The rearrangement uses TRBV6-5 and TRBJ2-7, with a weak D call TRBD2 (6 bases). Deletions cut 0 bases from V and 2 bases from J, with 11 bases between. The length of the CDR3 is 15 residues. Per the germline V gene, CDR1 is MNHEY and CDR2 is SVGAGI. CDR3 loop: CASSYSSTGAYEQYF. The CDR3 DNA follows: TGTGCCAGCAGTTACTCGAGTACGGGGGCCTACGAGCAGTACTTC.

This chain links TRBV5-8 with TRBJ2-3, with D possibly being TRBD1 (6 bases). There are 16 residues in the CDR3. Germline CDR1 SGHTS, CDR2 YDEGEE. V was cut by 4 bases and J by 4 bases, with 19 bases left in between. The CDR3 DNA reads TGTGCCAGCAGCAGGGGGATCCTAAAAGGGGCAGATACGCAGTATTTT. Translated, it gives CASSRGILKGADTQYF.

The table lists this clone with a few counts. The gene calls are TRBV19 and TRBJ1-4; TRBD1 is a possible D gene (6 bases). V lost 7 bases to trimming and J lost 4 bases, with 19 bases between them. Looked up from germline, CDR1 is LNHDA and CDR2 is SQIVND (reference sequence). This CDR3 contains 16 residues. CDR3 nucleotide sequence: TGTGCCAGTACCCGAAGGGTAACAGGGATTAATGAAAAACTGTTTTTT. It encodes CASTRRVTGINEKLFF.

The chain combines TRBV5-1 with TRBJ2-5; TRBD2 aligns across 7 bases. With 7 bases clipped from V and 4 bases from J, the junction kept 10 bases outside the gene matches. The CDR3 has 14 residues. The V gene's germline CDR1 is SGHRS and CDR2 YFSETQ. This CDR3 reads CASSLGGVGETQYF. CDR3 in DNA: TGCGCCAGCTCCCTTGGGGGGGTTGGAGAGACCCAGTACTTC.